Listed below are T cell receptor beta chains from one sample, sequenced in a study of beta chain features in type 1 diabetes. Profiling relied on immunoSEQ multiplex PCR, and the TCRdb table lists in-frame clones only, not all of them. The table shows around 280,000 clones, with around 16% occurring only once. Material: naive CD4+ T cells from blood. The source is a man between 18 and 29 years old with type 1 diabetes. Both conserved end residues are part of each CDR3. A D gene is named only where the DNA matches it firmly. Expanded clones are given a class, and other clones once, few, many or no size at all.

CDR3aa: CASSLGQGAYEQYF
CDR3nt: TGTGCCAGCAGTTTAGGACAGGGGGCCTACGAGCAGTACTTC
abundance: -
v_gene: TRBV6-6
j_gene: TRBJ2-7
d_gene: TRBD1

CDR3aa: CASGSSGSTGNEQFF
CDR3nt: TGTGCCAGCGGGTCTAGCGGGAGTACGGGGAATGAGCAGTTCTTC
abundance: few
v_gene: TRBV27
j_gene: TRBJ2-1
d_gene: TRBD2

CDR3aa: CASSPGAPTGKSYF
CDR3nt: TGTGCCAGCAGCCCAGGGGCCCCGACAGGAAAATCGTACTTC
abundance: few
v_gene: TRBV11-2
j_gene: TRBJ2-7
d_gene: -

CDR3aa: CAIRKVTGETQYF
CDR3nt: TGTGCCATCAGGAAAGTGACGGGAGAGACCCAGTACTTC
abundance: few
v_gene: TRBV10-3
j_gene: TRBJ2-5
d_gene: -

CDR3aa: CASSTPTQGDYEQYF
CDR3nt: TGTGCCAGCTCTACCCCAACCCAGGGGGACTACGAGCAGTACTTC
abundance: few
v_gene: TRBV18
j_gene: TRBJ2-7
d_gene: TRBD1

CDR3aa: CSVAKSDTQYF
CDR3nt: TGCAGCGTCGCTAAGTCAGATACGCAGTATTTT
abundance: -
v_gene: TRBV29-1
j_gene: TRBJ2-3
d_gene: -

CDR3aa: CAWQQGSRTEAFF
CDR3nt: TGTGCCTGGCAACAGGGGTCCCGCACTGAAGCTTTCTTT
abundance: -
v_gene: TRBV30
j_gene: TRBJ1-1
d_gene: TRBD1

CDR3aa: CASSATGVDTQYF
CDR3nt: TGCGCCAGCTCCGCGACCGGGGTAGATACGCAGTATTTT
abundance: few
v_gene: TRBV5-1
j_gene: TRBJ2-3
d_gene: -

CDR3aa: CASSFRRVGEQFF
CDR3nt: TGTGCCAGCAGCTTTAGGCGGGTGGGTGAGCAGTTCTTC
abundance: -
v_gene: TRBV11-2
j_gene: TRBJ2-1
d_gene: -

CDR3aa: CASSADRYKQYF
CDR3nt: TGTGCCAGCAGCGCCGACAGGTACAAGCAGTACTTC
abundance: -
v_gene: TRBV7-2
j_gene: TRBJ2-7
d_gene: -